The 19 T cell receptor beta chains reported below all come from one sample, sequenced in a study of cytomegalovirus exposure and HLA in healthy donors. PCR was performed using 60 Vbeta and 13 Jbeta primers. Sequencing used immunoSEQ multiplex PCR; TCRdb keeps in-frame clones, though not all of them. Of some 99,000 clones in the sample, under 85% are singletons; the top ten hold roughly 8%. The sequenced sample consisted of PBMCs. The receptor source for this set is a man aged 40-49 years in good health and CMV-seronegative.

The gene calls are TRBV18 and TRBJ1-2; TRBD1 might be the D (6 bases). This CDR3 spans 13 amino acids. CDR1 and CDR2 (germline): KGHSH, LQKENI. V lost 2 bases and J lost 6, with 10 bases in between. CDR3: CASSPRQADGYTF. The CDR3, as DNA: TGTGCCAGCTCACCAAGACAGGCAGATGGCTACACCTTC.

This clone has a handful of counts. This chain links TRBV10-3 with TRBJ1-2, with D possibly TRBD1 on 5 matching bases. V shed 2 bases and J shed 0 bases, with 10 bases lying between them. Germline loops: CDR1 ENHRY, CDR2 SYGVKD. This CDR3 is built from 15 residues. The CDR3, as DNA: TGTGCCATCAGTGAGGGACACAACGCTAACTATGGCTACACCTTC. Translating gives CAISEGHNANYGYTF.

This chain connects TRBV7-9 to TRBJ2-3; TRBD2 matches at 10 bases. This CDR3 has 18 amino acids. CDR1 is SEHNR, CDR2 FQNEAQ, per germline (reference sequence). The V gene end was trimmed by 2 bases and the J gene end by 1 base; junction bases not matched to a gene: 9. CDR3 sequence reads: CASSLTSGALQGTDTQYF. The DNA of the CDR3 is TGTGCCAGCAGCTTAACTAGCGGGGCGCTTCAGGGCACAGATACGCAGTATTTT. The full variable domain, rest sourced from reference TRBV7-9 and TRBJ2-3, is DTGVSQNPRHKITKRGQNVTFRCDPISEHNRLYWYRQTLGQGPEFLTYFQNEAQLEKSRLLSDRFSAERPKGSFSTLEIQRTEQGDSAMYLCASSLTSGALQGTDTQYFGPGTRLTVL.

This clone has at least ten counts. V and J are TRBV19 and TRBJ1-6, with 10 nucleotides matching TRBD1. This CDR3 is 15 amino acids long. J was trimmed by 6 bases and V by 7 bases; bases with no gene match: 6. Germline CDR1 is LNHDA and CDR2 is SQIVND (reference sequence). This CDR3 is CASNARDRGNSPLHF. The CDR3 DNA reads as TGTGCCAGTAACGCAAGGGACAGGGGTAATTCACCCCTCCACTTT.

This chain uses TRBV2 with TRBJ2-7; TRBD2 matches 7 bases. Germline loops: CDR1 SNHLY, CDR2 FYNNEI. V was clipped by 3 bases and J by 1 base; unmatched bases: 3. The CDR3 extends over 14 amino acids. The DNA of the CDR3 is TGTGCCAGCAGTGAGGGAGCGGGGTCCTACGAGCAGTACTTC. Encoded protein: CASSEGAGSYEQYF.

The chain carries TRBV7-2 and TRBJ1-6; D gene unclear. The CDR3 sequence is 16 residues long. The germline V gene encodes CDR1 SGHTA and CDR2 FQGNSA. Trimming removed 5 bases from V and 7 bases from J, with 18 bases in between. CDR3 sequence (DNA): TGTGCCAGCAGCGCGCCCCCGGGAAAACGGAATTCACCCCTCCACTTT. Its translation: CASSAPPGKRNSPLHF.

The rearrangement links TRBV15 to TRBJ1-4; D is uncertain. This CDR3 contains 14 residues. Germline loops: CDR1 LNHNV, CDR2 YYDKDF (reference sequence). The V end was cut by 0 bases, the J end by 7 bases, with 9 bases between. CDR3 DNA sequence: TGTGCCACCAGCAGAGATCTAGTGGGTGAAAAACTGTTTTTT. Translating gives CATSRDLVGEKLFF.

The count of this clone is one. This rearrangement joins TRBV19 to TRBJ2-3; TRBD1 aligns across 7 bases. Germline V gene data show CDR1 as LNHDA and CDR2 as SQIVND (reference sequence). The J segment lost 2 bases and the V segment lost 1 base, leaving 9 bases of the junction unmatched. This CDR3 has 17 amino acids. The CDR3 loop reads CASSIVRDRGYTDTQYF. CDR3 nucleotides: TGTGCCAGTAGTATAGTCCGGGACAGAGGATACACAGATACGCAGTATTTT.

The chain carries TRBV6-5 and TRBJ2-7; D ambiguous. The germline V and J ends were trimmed by 2 bases and 1 base, with 12 bases remaining between them. There are 15 residues in the CDR3. Germline CDR1 reads MNHEY; CDR2 reads SVGAGI. The CDR3: CASSYRGLPSYEQYF. CDR3 in DNA: TGTGCCAGCAGTTACCGAGGTTTACCGTCCTACGAGCAGTACTTC.

The chain employs TRBV6-1 and TRBJ1-2; TRBD1 aligns across 7 bases. Germline loops: CDR1 MNHNS, CDR2 SASEGT. V was pared by 5 bases and J by 8 bases, with 8 bases of the junction left unmatched. The CDR3 has 13 residues. CDR3 residues: CASSQGGGRGYTF. The DNA of the CDR3 is TGTGCCAGCAGTCAGGGGGGCGGTCGAGGCTACACCTTC.

In DNA form, the CDR3 reads TGTGCCAGCAGCAACAGGGGGGAGGTCGGGGAGCTGTTTTTT. It translates to CASSNRGEVGELFF. This chain connects TRBV13 to TRBJ2-2; 8 bases fit TRBD1. Germline V gene sequence: CDR1 PRHDT, CDR2 FYEKMQ (reference sequence). The CDR3 contains 14 residues. V lost 5 bases, J lost 7 bases, and 6 bases stayed unmatched.

V gene TRBV9 combines with J gene TRBJ2-2, with D possibly TRBD1 on 5 matching bases. The CDR3 is 14 residues long. Trimming left V 1 base short and J 6 bases short, with 10 bases between. Germline V gene lookup returns CDR1 SGDLS and CDR2 YYNGEE. The CDR3 DNA sequence: TGTGCCAGCAGCGTAAGGGGTTTCCCCGGGGAGCTGTTTTTT. Protein sequence: CASSVRGFPGELFF.

This clone was counted once. The chain carries TRBV27 and TRBJ2-2; 7 bases are shared with TRBD2. V lost 6 bases to trimming and J lost 0 bases; unmatched junction nucleotides: 4. This CDR3 is 15 amino acids long. CDR1 is MNHEY, CDR2 SMNVEV, per germline (reference sequence). The CDR3 region is CASSQSGANTGELFF. For the CDR3, the DNA is TGTGCCAGCAGCCAGAGCGGGGCGAACACCGGGGAGCTGTTTTTT.

This clone has just a few counts. V gene TRBV4-1 combines with J gene TRBJ1-1, with TRBD1 as a possible D gene (6 bases). CDR1 MGHRA and CDR2 YSYEKL come from the germline V gene. The CDR3 contains 16 residues. With 0 bases removed from V and 5 bases from J, the gap between germline ends came to 16 bases. The CDR3 loop reads CASSQDQGRGRTEAFF. In DNA form, the CDR3 reads TGCGCCAGCAGCCAAGATCAGGGGAGGGGTAGGACTGAAGCTTTCTTT.

The gene calls are TRBV2 and TRBJ1-6; 9 bases align to TRBD1. This CDR3 has 13 amino acids. In germline, CDR1 is SNHLY, CDR2 FYNNEI. With V trimmed by 8 bases and J by 10 bases, 6 bases remained unmatched. CDR3: CASETGGRSPLHF. CDR3 nucleotide sequence: TGTGCCAGCGAAACAGGGGGCCGGTCACCCCTCCACTTT.

This clone has only a few counts. Other DNA sequences of this sample code for an identical CDR3. This sequence joins TRBV5-8 and TRBJ1-1; TRBD1 aligns across 8 bases. Germline trimming cut 2 bases from V and 0 bases from J; bases unmatched to any gene: 6. The CDR3 length is 16 residues. Per the germline V gene, CDR1 is SGHTS and CDR2 is YDEGEE. The DNA of the CDR3 is TGTGCCAGCAGCTTTGGGGACAGGCATTTGAACACTGAAGCTTTCTTT. This sequence encodes CASSFGDRHLNTEAFF.

The genes are TRBV27 and TRBJ2-3; 7 bases are shared with TRBD2. The V gene's germline CDR1 is MNHEY and CDR2 SMNVEV (reference sequence). The CDR3 length is 15 residues. The V and J ends lost 3 bases and 0 bases, in that order; junction bases with no gene match: 3. The CDR3 protein is CASSFRTRSTDTQYF. CDR3 bases: TGTGCCAGCAGTTTTCGGACTAGAAGCACAGATACGCAGTATTTT.

This chain connects TRBV9 to TRBJ1-2, with TRBD1 identical over 7 bases. The CDR3 spans 16 residues. From germline, CDR1 is SGDLS and CDR2 YYNGEE. After removal of 2 bases from V and 1 base from J, the junction contained 8 bases not matched to a gene. CDR3 sequence (DNA): TGTGCCAGCAGCGTTCTCGACAGGGCTGATAACTATGGCTACACCTTC. Its translation: CASSVLDRADNYGYTF.

The CDR3 sequence is CASSFAGLSGGAPGEQYF. In nucleotides, the CDR3 is TGTGCCAGCAGCTTCGCAGGTCTATCGGGGGGGGCGCCCGGCGAGCAGTACTTC. This chain links TRBV7-2 with TRBJ2-7; 8 positions match TRBD2. In germline, CDR1 is SGHTA, CDR2 FQGNSA. The CDR3 is 18 residues long. V shed 3 bases, J shed 6 bases, and the junction held 19 bases outside the gene matches.